This T cell receptor beta chain appears in the sequencing data of a study of T cells in localized non-small cell lung cancer. This clone appeared once. The antigen remains unidentified. General study findings and limits: In adjacent lung appeared a median around 55 of the top 100 tumor clones. Adjacent uninvolved lung tissue had the highest T cell clonality, exceeding tumor.

Assay: immunoSEQ multiplex PCR; the TCRdb copy retains only in-frame clones and omits some. In the table there are 20,000 to 30,000 clones, roughly 90% of which are singletons. The sequence was obtained from a man between 40 and 70 years old with stage II lung adenocarcinoma. The material was PBMCs, obtained before any cancer treatment.

Here the CDR3 reads CASSSQGASYNEQFF. In DNA, the CDR3 is TGTGCCAGCAGTTCTCAGGGGGCGTCCTACAATGAGCAGTTCTTC. The gene calls are TRBV6-6 and TRBJ2-1, with TRBD1 identical over 8 bases. The germline V gene encodes CDR1 MNHNY and CDR2 SVGAGI (reference sequence). CDR3 length: 15 residues. The V gene end was trimmed by 4 bases and the J gene end by 1 base; junction bases not matched to a gene: 3.